Described below is a single TCR beta chain sequence and its context. The antigen is not known. The data were obtained in a study of cytotoxic CD8 clonotypes in ibrutinib-treated CLL. At the level of the study: Across the patients, under 12 were relapsed/refractory, around 16 treatment-naive and about 17 IGHV unmutated.

Study-wide points: Public clonotypes, rarely seen, contracted or held steady on treatment.

Generated by immunoSEQ multiplex PCR, the TCRdb table keeps only in-frame clones and is missing some. The sample records 250,000 to 350,000 clones, 76% being singletons. The sequenced sample was PBMCs, obtained at disease progression, from a patient treated with ibrutinib. The source is a human donor with chronic lymphocytic leukemia.

CDR3 sequence reads: CASSPTGLGRFF. The CDR3 nucleotides are TGTGCCAGCTCACCGACGGGCCTCGGGCGGTTCTTC. The rearrangement uses TRBV18 and TRBJ2-1; D uncertain. Germline CDR1 reads KGHSH; CDR2 reads LQKENI. The CDR3 loop spans 12 amino acids. The V and J ends lost 3 bases and 15 bases respectively, with 15 bases between them.